These 24 T cell receptor beta chains originate from one sample sequenced in a study of PD-1 blockade in classical Hodgkin lymphoma. The method was immunoSEQ multiplex PCR; TCRdb's version includes in-frame clones alone and lacks a portion of them. This table holds roughly 140,000 clones, about 81% found once. All patients experienced relapse after autologous stem cell transplantation, and brentuximab vedotin exposure was variable. This specimen consisted of peripheral blood mononuclear cells (PBMCs), obtained before the second cycle of nivolumab. The receptors here all came from a human donor with classical Hodgkin lymphoma.

A few counts support this clone. The CDR3 sequence: CASSKVRSGGHYNEQFF. The CDR3 DNA reads TGTGCCAGCAGCAAAGTTCGGTCGGGAGGACACTACAATGAGCAGTTCTTC. The V gene is TRBV21-1, the J gene TRBJ2-1; the D call of TRBD2 is as the table states it, not checked on the DNA. TRBV21-1 constitutes a pseudogene. There are 17 residues in the CDR3.

This chain joins TRBV7-3 and TRBJ2-1; tentative D call: TRBD2 (5 bases). Germline CDR1 SGHTA, CDR2 FQGTGA. Trimming took 4 bases from V and 8 from J, leaving 15 bases between them. This CDR3 is 14 amino acids long. Here the CDR3 reads CASSSDPSRDEQFF. CDR3 DNA sequence: TGTGCCAGCAGCTCCGACCCCTCGAGGGATGAGCAGTTCTTC.

The rearrangement uses TRBV2 and TRBJ2-7; 9 nucleotides align to TRBD1. Germline assignment: CDR1 SNHLY and CDR2 FYNNEI. This CDR3 spans 14 amino acids. V lost 6 bases and J lost 1; bases outside the gene matches: 4. The CDR3 bases are TGTGCCAGCAGAACCGGGACAGGGTCCTACGAGCAGTACTTC. Its translation is CASRTGTGSYEQYF.

This clone has a single count. This chain uses TRBV6-6 with TRBJ2-3; TRBD2 matches 8 bases. V shed 0 bases, J shed 4 bases, and the junction held 6 bases outside the gene matches. The CDR3 extends over 16 amino acids. Germline CDR1 and CDR2: MNHNY and SVGAGI (reference sequence). CDR3 sequence reads: CASSYSGGRMSDTQYF. The CDR3 DNA sequence: TGTGCCAGCAGTTACTCGGGCGGGAGGATGTCAGATACGCAGTATTTT.

The rearrangement uses TRBV7-3 and TRBJ2-7, with TRBD1 as a possible D gene (5 bases). CDR3 size: 15 residues. Trimming stripped 3 bases from V and 2 bases from J, with 14 bases between. In germline, CDR1 is SGHTA, CDR2 FQGTGA. The chain's CDR3 is CASSFLGAPTYEQYF. The DNA for the CDR3 is TGTGCCAGCAGCTTCCTTGGGGCCCCAACCTACGAGCAGTACTTC.

This clone has just a few counts. The rearrangement uses TRBV19 and TRBJ1-3; perhaps TRBD1 as D (6 bases). With 5 bases removed from V and 0 bases from J, the gap between germline ends came to 14 bases. Looked up from germline, CDR1 is LNHDA and CDR2 is SQIVND (reference sequence). The CDR3 contains 16 residues. CDR3 in DNA: TGTGCCAGTAGTCCCTGGACAGCCAGCTCTGGAAACACCATATATTTT. Translating it yields CASSPWTASSGNTIYF.

This clone was observed a handful of times. The genes are TRBV19 and TRBJ1-4; TRBD1 aligns across 8 bases. V lost 6 bases, J lost 2 bases, and 8 bases stayed unmatched. CDR3 length equals 16 residues. The V gene's germline CDR1 is LNHDA and CDR2 SQIVND (reference sequence). Written as DNA, the CDR3 is TGTGCCAGTAGCCAGACAGGGGAGCGGACTAATGAAAAACTGTTTTTT. This gives the protein CASSQTGERTNEKLFF.

This clone was recorded at least ten times. The J gene is TRBJ1-2, the V gene TRBV9, with 9 bases matching TRBD1. Germline V gene sequence: CDR1 SGDLS, CDR2 YYNGEE. After removal of 3 bases from V and 4 bases from J, the junction contained 4 bases not matched to a gene. There are 14 residues in the CDR3. The CDR3 DNA reads as TGTGCCAGCAGCGCTTGGACAGGGGTCTATGGCTACACCTTC. Its translation is CASSAWTGVYGYTF.

The rearrangement links TRBV5-1 to TRBJ2-7; 8 nucleotides align to TRBD1. V shed 1 base, J shed 2 bases, and the junction held 2 bases outside the gene matches. Per the germline V gene, CDR1 is SGHRS and CDR2 is YFSETQ. CDR3 length: 14 amino acids. Here the CDR3 DNA reads TGCGCCAGCAGCTTGAGGGACAGGACCTACGAGCAGTACTTC. Protein: CASSLRDRTYEQYF.

Of note for this clone: Other DNA sequences from this sample encode an identical CDR3 as well. This chain connects TRBV28 to TRBJ2-7; 15 bases map to TRBD2. Per germline, CDR1 MDHEN and CDR2 SYDVKM. Trimming removed 4 bases from V and 7 bases from J; junction bases left unmatched: 2. The CDR3 contains 14 residues. DNA for the CDR3: TGTGCCAGCAGTTGGGGACTAGCGGGGGGTGAGCAGTACTTC. Protein sequence: CASSWGLAGGEQYF. Using reference TRBV28 and TRBJ2-7 for the parts outside the CDR3, the full variable domain is DVKVTQSSRYLVKRTGEKVFLECVQDMDHENMFWYRQDPGLGLRLIYFSYDVKMKEKGDIPEGYSVSREKKERFSLILESASTNQTSMYLCASSWGLAGGEQYFGPGTRLTVT.

The V gene is TRBV10-3, the J gene TRBJ1-2, with 7 bases aligning to TRBD1. V shed 8 bases and J 8 bases; nucleotides not matched to a gene: 8. The CDR3 contains 12 residues. In germline, CDR1 is ENHRY, CDR2 SYGVKD. CDR3 region: CAIEEGAGGYTF. CDR3 DNA: TGTGCCATCGAGGAGGGGGCCGGAGGCTACACCTTC.

This clone was recorded only once. The chain joins TRBV19 to TRBJ2-7; 9 positions agree with TRBD1. The germline V gene has CDR1 LNHDA and CDR2 SQIVND (reference sequence). The CDR3 consists of 15 residues. After removal of 7 bases from V and 0 bases from J, the junction contained 7 bases not matched to a gene. As DNA, the CDR3 is TGTGCCAGTAAGGGAGGGACAGGGATCTCCTACGAGCAGTACTTC. Translated: CASKGGTGISYEQYF.

The chain recombines TRBV11-2 with TRBJ1-3; possibly TRBD1 for D (6 bases). The CDR3 totals 13 residues. V lost 5 bases and J lost 9, with 14 bases in between. Germline V gene lookup returns CDR1 SGHAT and CDR2 FQNNGV. CDR3 protein: CASSRQESGTIYF. CDR3 in DNA: TGTGCCAGCAGCCGACAGGAAAGCGGCACCATATATTTT.

V is TRBV27 and J is TRBJ2-5; D might be TRBD2 (6 bases). Germline-derived CDR1 and CDR2 are MNHEY and SMNVEV (reference sequence). The CDR3 has 17 amino acids. Trimming removed 5 bases at V and 3 bases at J, with 22 bases between. The CDR3 DNA sequence: TGTGCCAGCAGTCCAAGACTTTCGGGAGTTTTTGAAGAGACCCAGTACTTC. It specifies CASSPRLSGVFEETQYF.

The chain joins TRBV10-3 to TRBJ2-3; D possibly uses TRBD1 or TRBD2 (6 bases each). The V gene lost 7 bases and the J gene lost 3 bases, with 20 bases spanning the gap. Germline V CDR1 and CDR2: ENHRY, SYGVKD. The CDR3 sequence is 16 residues long. The chain's CDR3 is CAIKKQEGRGTDTQYF. The DNA of the CDR3 is TGTGCCATCAAGAAGCAGGAGGGCAGGGGAACAGATACGCAGTATTTT.

The genes are TRBV27 and TRBJ2-2, with D possibly matching TRBD2 (6 bases). The CDR3 is 15 residues long. Trimming took off 7 bases at V and 5 bases at J, with 17 bases between the two ends. Germline CDR1 reads MNHEY; CDR2 reads SMNVEV (reference sequence). The CDR3 loop is CASTRRDFGTGELFF. The DNA for the CDR3 is TGTGCCAGCACCAGGCGGGACTTCGGGACCGGGGAGCTGTTTTTT.

The chain has TRBV15 and TRBJ1-5; D perhaps matches TRBD1 (5 bases). The germline V and J ends were trimmed by 4 bases and 3 bases, with 13 bases remaining between them. The CDR3 extends over 15 amino acids. The germline CDR1 and CDR2 sequences are LNHNV and YYDKDF (reference sequence). The CDR3: CATSKGVGVNQPQHF. DNA of the CDR3: TGTGCCACCAGCAAAGGAGTAGGGGTCAATCAGCCCCAGCATTTT.

This chain connects TRBV5-4 to TRBJ2-7; D may be TRBD1 (5 bases). CDR1 is SGHNT and CDR2 is YYREEE in the germline V gene (reference sequence). The CDR3 runs to 14 residues. V lost 5 bases and J 3 bases, leaving 15 bases between the germline ends. CDR3 amino acids: CASRSSKDNYEQYF. The CDR3 DNA follows: TGTGCCAGCAGATCGAGCAAGGACAACTACGAGCAGTACTTC.

The V call is TRBV5-6, the J call TRBJ2-5; a weak D match, TRBD2 (6 bases). Germline V gene data show CDR1 as SGHDT and CDR2 as YYEEEE. V lost 1 base and J 7 bases, leaving 20 bases between the germline ends. The CDR3 is made up of 16 amino acids. CDR3 coding DNA: TGTGCCAGCAGCTTGATTGGCGGGGTGGCTTTTAGGACCCAGTACTTC. Protein sequence: CASSLIGGVAFRTQYF.

V and J are TRBV19 and TRBJ2-7; the D gene is possibly TRBD1 (6 bases). V was clipped by 0 bases and J by 4 bases, with 16 bases between them. The CDR3 loop spans 16 amino acids. Germline CDR1 is LNHDA and CDR2 is SQIVND (reference sequence). This chain's CDR3 is CASSIDLPGAAYEQYF. The CDR3 DNA reads TGTGCCAGTAGTATAGATCTCCCAGGGGCCGCGTACGAGCAGTACTTC.

V usage is TRBV7-9 and J usage is TRBJ2-5; TRBD1 aligns across 8 bases. The J call may not be correct, given that the DNA end is closer to TRBJ2-7. The germline V gene has CDR1 SEHNR and CDR2 FQNEAQ (reference sequence). The CDR3 length is 16 residues. The CDR3 bases are TGTGCCAGCAGCTCATGGTCCGGGACAGGATCTTACGAGCAGTACTTC. It yields the protein CASSSWSGTGSYEQYF.

The gene calls are TRBV18 and TRBJ2-2; D not resolved. This CDR3 has 11 amino acids. From germline, CDR1 is KGHSH and CDR2 LQKENI. Deletions cut 3 bases from V and 9 bases from J, with 5 bases between. CDR3 nucleotide sequence: TGTGCCAGCTCACCGTTCCGGGAGCTGTTTTTT. Translation: CASSPFRELFF.

This clone was counted only a few times. The chain links TRBV5-1 to TRBJ2-7; D may be TRBD1 (5 bases). The CDR3 is made up of 12 amino acids. From germline, CDR1 is SGHRS and CDR2 YFSETQ. V was shortened by 1 base and J by 7 bases, with 9 bases between the two germline ends. The DNA for the CDR3 is TGCGCCAGCAGCTTGAATACAGGAGAGCAGTACTTC. It translates to CASSLNTGEQYF.

The chain carries TRBV12-5 and TRBJ2-5, with 8 bases identical to TRBD1. J gave up 2 bases and V 6 bases, and 5 bases lay outside the gene matches. The germline V gene encodes CDR1 LGHNT and CDR2 FRNRAP. The CDR3 spans 14 residues. DNA for the CDR3: TGTGCTAGTGGGGCAGGGGGCATGCAAGAGACCCAGTACTTC. This translates into CASGAGGMQETQYF.